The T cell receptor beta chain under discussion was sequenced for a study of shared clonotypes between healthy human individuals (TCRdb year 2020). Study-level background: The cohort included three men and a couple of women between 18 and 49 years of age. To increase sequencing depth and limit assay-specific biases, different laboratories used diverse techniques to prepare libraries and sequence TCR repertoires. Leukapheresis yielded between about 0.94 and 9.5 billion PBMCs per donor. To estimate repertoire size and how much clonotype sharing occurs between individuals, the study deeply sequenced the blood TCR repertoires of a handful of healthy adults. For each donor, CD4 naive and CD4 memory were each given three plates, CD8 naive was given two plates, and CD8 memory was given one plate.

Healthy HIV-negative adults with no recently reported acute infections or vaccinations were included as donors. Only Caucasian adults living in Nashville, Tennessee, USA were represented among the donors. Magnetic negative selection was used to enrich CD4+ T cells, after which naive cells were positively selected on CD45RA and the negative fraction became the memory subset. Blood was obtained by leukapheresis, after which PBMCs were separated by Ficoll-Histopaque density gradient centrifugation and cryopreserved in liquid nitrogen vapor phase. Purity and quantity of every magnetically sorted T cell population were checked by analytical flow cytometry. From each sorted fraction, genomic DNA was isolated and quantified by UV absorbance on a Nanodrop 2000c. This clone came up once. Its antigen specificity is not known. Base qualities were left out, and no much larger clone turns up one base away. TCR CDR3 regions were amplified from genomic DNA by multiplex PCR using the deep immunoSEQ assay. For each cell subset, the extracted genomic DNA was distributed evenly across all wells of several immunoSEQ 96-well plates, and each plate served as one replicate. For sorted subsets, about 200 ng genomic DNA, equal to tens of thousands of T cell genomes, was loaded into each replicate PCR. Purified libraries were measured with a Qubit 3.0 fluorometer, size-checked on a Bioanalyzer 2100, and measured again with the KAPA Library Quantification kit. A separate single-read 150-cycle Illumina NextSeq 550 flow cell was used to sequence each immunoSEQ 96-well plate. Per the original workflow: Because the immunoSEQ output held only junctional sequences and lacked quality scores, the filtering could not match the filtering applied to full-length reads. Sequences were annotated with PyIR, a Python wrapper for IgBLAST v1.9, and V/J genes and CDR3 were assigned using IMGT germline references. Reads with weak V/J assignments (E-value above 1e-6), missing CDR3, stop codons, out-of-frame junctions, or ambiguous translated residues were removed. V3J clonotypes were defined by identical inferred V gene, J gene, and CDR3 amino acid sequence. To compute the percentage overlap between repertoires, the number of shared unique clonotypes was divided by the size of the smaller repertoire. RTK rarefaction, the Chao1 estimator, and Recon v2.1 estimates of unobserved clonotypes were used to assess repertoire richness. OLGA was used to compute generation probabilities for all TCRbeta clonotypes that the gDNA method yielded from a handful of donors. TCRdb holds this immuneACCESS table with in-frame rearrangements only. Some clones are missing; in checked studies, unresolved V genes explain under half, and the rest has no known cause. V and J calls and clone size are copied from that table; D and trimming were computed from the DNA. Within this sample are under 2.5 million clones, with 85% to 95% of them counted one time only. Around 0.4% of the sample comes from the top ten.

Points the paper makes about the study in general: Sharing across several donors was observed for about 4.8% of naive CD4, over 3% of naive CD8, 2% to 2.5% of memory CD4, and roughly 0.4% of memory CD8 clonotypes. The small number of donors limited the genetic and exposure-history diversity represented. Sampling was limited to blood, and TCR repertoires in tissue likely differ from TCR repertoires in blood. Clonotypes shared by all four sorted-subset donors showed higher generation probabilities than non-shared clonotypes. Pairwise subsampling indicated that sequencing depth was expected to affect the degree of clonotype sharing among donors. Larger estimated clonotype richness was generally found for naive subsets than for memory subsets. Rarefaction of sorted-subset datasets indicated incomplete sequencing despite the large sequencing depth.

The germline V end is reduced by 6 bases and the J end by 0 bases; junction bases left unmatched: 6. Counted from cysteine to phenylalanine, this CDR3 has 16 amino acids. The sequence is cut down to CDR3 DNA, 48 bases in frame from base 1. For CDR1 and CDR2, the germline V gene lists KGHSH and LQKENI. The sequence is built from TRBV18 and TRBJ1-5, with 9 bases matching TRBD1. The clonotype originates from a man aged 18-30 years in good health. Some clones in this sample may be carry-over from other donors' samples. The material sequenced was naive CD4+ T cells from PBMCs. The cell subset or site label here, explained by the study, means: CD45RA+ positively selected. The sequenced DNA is TGTGCCAGCTCCCCCGACAGGGGGAATAGCAATCAGCCCCAGCATTTT. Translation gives CASSPDRGNSNQPQHF. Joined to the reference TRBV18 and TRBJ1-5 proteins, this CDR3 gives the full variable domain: NAGVMQNPRHLVRRRGQEARLRCSPMKGHSHVYWYRQLPEEGLKFMVYLQKENIIDESGMPKERFSAEFPKEGPSILRIQQVVRGDSAAYFCASSPDRGNSNQPQHFGDGTRLSIL.